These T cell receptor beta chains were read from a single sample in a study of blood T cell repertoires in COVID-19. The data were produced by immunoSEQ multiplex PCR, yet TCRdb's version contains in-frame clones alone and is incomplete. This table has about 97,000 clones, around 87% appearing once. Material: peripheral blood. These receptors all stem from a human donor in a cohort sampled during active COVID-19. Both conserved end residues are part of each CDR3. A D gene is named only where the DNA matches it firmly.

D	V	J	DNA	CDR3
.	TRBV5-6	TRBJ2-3	TGTGCCAGCAGCTTGGGGGGGCTAGACCTTCATTATACGCAGTATTTT	CASSLGGLDLHYTQYF
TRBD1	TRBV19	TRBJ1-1	TGTGCCAGTAGAAACAAACCGACAGGGAACGCTGAAGCTTTCTTT	CASRNKPTGNAEAFF
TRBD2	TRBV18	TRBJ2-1	TGTGCCAGCTCACCAAGCGGGAGGGAATCCTACAATGAGCAGTTCTTC	CASSPSGRESYNEQFF
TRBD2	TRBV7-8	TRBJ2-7	TGTGCCAGCAGCTCTGGCGGGGGGTCAGGTGAGCAGTACTTC	CASSSGGGSGEQYF
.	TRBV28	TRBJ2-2	TGTGCCAGCACCCTTGGGGGACAGAACACCGGGGAGCTGTTTTTT	CASTLGGQNTGELFF
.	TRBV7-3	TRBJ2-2	TGTGCCAGCAGCTCTGGACAGCCTCGGATAAACACCGGGGAGCTGTTTTTT	CASSSGQPRINTGELFF
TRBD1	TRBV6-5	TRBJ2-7	TGTGCCAGCAGTAAAAGGACAGGACCCTACGAGCAGTACTTC	CASSKRTGPYEQYF
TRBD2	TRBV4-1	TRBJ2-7	TGCGCCAGCAGCTCTCTTTGGGGAGGGGTCTACGAGCAGTACTTC	CASSSLWGGVYEQYF
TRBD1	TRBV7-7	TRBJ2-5	TGTGCTAGCAGCTTAGCAGGGACAGATATAGAGACCCAGTACTTC	CASSLAGTDIETQYF
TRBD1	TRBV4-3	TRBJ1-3	TGCGCCAGCAGCCTCGGTCGGACAGGAGGAAACACCATATATTTT	CASSLGRTGGNTIYF
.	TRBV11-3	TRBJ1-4	TGTGCCAGCAGCTTAGATATACAGTCGCAACTGTTTTTT	CASSLDIQSQLFF
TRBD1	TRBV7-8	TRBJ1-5	TGTGCCAGCAGTTATACAGGGGGGCAGCCCCAGCATTTT	CASSYTGGQPQHF
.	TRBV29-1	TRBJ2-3	TGCAGCGCCGCCGGGACTCCGGATACGCAGTATTTT	CSAAGTPDTQYF
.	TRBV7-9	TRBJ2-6	TGTGCCAGCAGCTTAGGCGGAGGACGGCGGGGGGCCAACGTCCTGACTTTC	CASSLGGGRRGANVLTF
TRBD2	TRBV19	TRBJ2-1	TGTGCCAGTAGTCGGCGACTAGCGGGGGCGTACAATGAGCAGTTCTTC	CASSRRLAGAYNEQFF
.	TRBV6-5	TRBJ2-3	TGTGCCAGCAGTTACTCGGGACTCAGCACAGATACGCAGTATTTT	CASSYSGLSTDTQYF